Following are 21 T cell receptor beta chains from one sample sequenced in a study of response to subunit inactivated influenza vaccine. TCRdb analysed the RT-PCR reads with MiXCR anew, one entry per CDR3 protein. The sample records some 640,000 distinct CDR3 sequences, about 15% being singletons. Sample: PBMCs from blood, taken 14 to 15 days before vaccination. These receptors were collected from a man aged 50-59 years who received an inactivated influenza vaccine.

This clonotype was observed many times. The V and J genes are TRBV12-3 or TRBV12-4 and TRBJ1-5, with no clear D. V was trimmed by 5 bases and J by 3 bases, leaving 8 bases between them. CDR3 length: 13 residues. CDR3: CASSPGYNQPQHF. In nucleotides, the CDR3 is TGTGCCAGCAGTCCGGGGTACAATCAGCCCCAGCATTTT.

The chain is built from TRBV7-8 and TRBJ2-1, with D unresolved. Germline lookup yields CDR1 SGHVS and CDR2 FQNEAQ. V lost 0 bases and J lost 4, with 4 bases in between. CDR3 length: 13 residues. The CDR3 coding sequence is TGTGCCAGCAGCTTAGCAATATACAATGAGCAGTTCTTC. It specifies CASSLAIYNEQFF. The whole variable domain, remainder taken from reference TRBV7-8 and TRBJ2-1, is GAGVSQSPRYKVAKRGQDVALRCDPISGHVSLFWYQQALGQGPEFLTYFQNEAQLDKSGLPSDRFFAERPEGSVSTLKIQRTQQEDSAVYLCASSLAIYNEQFFGPGTRLTVL.

Many counts were recorded for this clonotype. This chain uses TRBV28 with TRBJ2-2, with D perhaps matching TRBD1 (5 bases). This CDR3 region has 16 residues. Trimming cost V 4 bases and J 3 bases, with 15 bases left between them. Germline V gives CDR1 MDHEN, CDR2 SYDVKM. In nucleotides, the CDR3 is TGTGCCAGCAGTTCGACAGCAATGGCGGACACCGGGGAGCTGTTTTTT. Amino acid sequence: CASSSTAMADTGELFF. Drawing the rest from reference TRBV28 and TRBJ2-2, the complete variable domain is DVKVTQSSRYLVKRTGEKVFLECVQDMDHENMFWYRQDPGLGLRLIYFSYDVKMKEKGDIPEGYSVSREKKERFSLILESASTNQTSMYLCASSSTAMADTGELFFGEGSRLTVL.

This clonotype has a count of ten or more. CDR3 residues: CASSQERLAGQYF. The DNA for the CDR3 is TGTGCCAGCAGCCAAGAAAGACTAGCAGGGCAGTACTTC. J is TRBJ2-7 and V is TRBV3-1, with TRBD2 matching 7 bases. The ends lost 0 bases at V and 9 bases at J; junction bases unmatched: 5. The CDR3 contains 13 residues. The V gene's germline CDR1 is LGHDT and CDR2 YNNKEL (reference sequence).

In its sample, this clonotype was seen a few times. The chain is built from TRBV20-1 and TRBJ2-7; D is unresolved. The V end was cut by 0 bases, the J end by 2 bases, with 5 bases between. From germline, CDR1 is DFQATT and CDR2 SNEGSKA (reference sequence). The CDR3 covers 12 residues. CDR3 nucleotide sequence: TGCAGTGCTAGAGATGACCCCTACGAGCAGTACTTC. The encoded protein is CSARDDPYEQYF.

V usage is TRBV18 and J usage is TRBJ2-6; 12 nucleotides match TRBD2. Per germline, CDR1 KGHSH and CDR2 LQKENI. The V and J ends lost 5 bases and 0 bases, in that order; junction bases with no gene match: 8. There are 19 residues in the CDR3. The CDR3 DNA reads as TGTGCCAGCTCATCCTCGACTAGCGGGAGTTACTCTGGGGCCAACGTCCTGACTTTC. Translated: CASSSSTSGSYSGANVLTF.

This clonotype was found a few times. The chain is built from TRBV12-3 or TRBV12-4 and TRBJ2-2, with D unresolved. The CDR3 contains 15 residues. The V end lost 1 base, the J end lost 5 bases, and 11 bases lay between the germline ends. CDR3 loop: CASSLVAEPTGELFF. As DNA, the CDR3 is TGTGCCAGCAGTTTAGTTGCGGAACCTACCGGGGAGCTGTTTTTT.

This clonotype has a handful of counts. This chain joins TRBV6-5 and TRBJ1-3; D gene ambiguous. Trimming stripped 1 base from V and 0 bases from J, with 4 bases between. The CDR3 length is 14 residues. The germline gives CDR1 MNHEY, CDR2 SVGAGI. CDR3 DNA sequence: TGTGCCAGCAGTTACTTAGGCTCTGGAAACACCATATATTTT. It is translated as CASSYLGSGNTIYF.

In nucleotides, the CDR3 is TGTGCCAGCAGTTCTAGCGGGAGTTATCCAGATACGCAGTATTTT. This translates into CASSSSGSYPDTQYF. The chain carries TRBV12-3 or TRBV12-4 and TRBJ2-3; 10 positions match TRBD2. The CDR3 spans 15 residues. Unmatched junction bases numbered 5, after V lost 4 bases and J lost 4 bases.

There are a few counts of this clonotype. This sequence joins TRBV11-3 and TRBJ2-1; 8 positions match TRBD2. CDR1 and CDR2 from the germline V gene are SGHNT and YENEEA. The CDR3 loop spans 11 amino acids. J was trimmed by 14 bases and V by 4 bases; bases with no gene match: 4. This chain's CDR3 is CASSSGGVEFF. In nucleotides, the CDR3 is TGTGCCAGCAGCTCCGGGGGGGTCGAGTTCTTC.

This clonotype was counted a few times. The rearrangement joins TRBV7-9 to TRBJ2-7; the match to TRBD1 covers 8 bases. J was trimmed by 2 bases and V by 5 bases; bases with no gene match: 8. CDR3 length equals 15 residues. In germline, CDR1 is SEHNR, CDR2 FQNEAQ (reference sequence). The CDR3, as DNA: TGTGCCAGCAGCCCCAGGACAGGGTCCCCCTACGAGCAGTACTTC. It codes for CASSPRTGSPYEQYF.

The chain links TRBV7-2 to TRBJ2-5; 9 nucleotides align to TRBD2. The junction had 8 bases not matched to a gene; V was cut back by 5 bases and J by 1 base. Germline V gene sequence: CDR1 SGHTA, CDR2 FQGNSA. This CDR3 has 16 amino acids. The CDR3 sequence is CASSPNSGGPQETQYF. CDR3 DNA sequence: TGTGCCAGCAGCCCTAATAGCGGGGGACCCCAAGAGACCCAGTACTTC.

This clonotype was observed a few times. The V gene is TRBV20-1, the J gene TRBJ2-7; D uncertain. V lost 5 bases to trimming and J lost 2 bases, with 7 bases between them. CDR3 length: 11 amino acids. CDR1 and CDR2 from the germline V gene are DFQATT and SNEGSKA (reference sequence). The DNA of the CDR3 is TGCAGTGCTTTGGCACCCTACGAGCAGTACTTC. This encodes CSALAPYEQYF.

This clonotype was detected a few times. This rearrangement joins TRBV12-3 or TRBV12-4 to TRBJ1-6, with D possibly being TRBD1 (5 bases). This CDR3 is 15 amino acids long. Trimming took 3 bases from V and 8 from J, leaving 14 bases between them. Here the CDR3 reads CASSLDTAMDSPLHF. The CDR3 DNA reads TGTGCCAGCAGTTTGGACACAGCTATGGATTCACCCCTCCACTTT.

The V and J genes are TRBV3-1 and TRBJ2-5; 7 nucleotides agree with TRBD2. V lost 4 bases and J lost 2; bases outside the gene matches: 7. The CDR3 contains 15 residues. CDR1 LGHDT and CDR2 YNNKEL come from the germline V gene (reference sequence). CDR3: CASSRAGPLQETQYF. The CDR3 DNA follows: TGTGCCAGCAGCCGAGCGGGGCCGCTACAAGAGACCCAGTACTTC.

V and J are TRBV7-2 and TRBJ2-6, with 7 nucleotides matching TRBD1. Germline values: CDR1 SGHTA, CDR2 FQGNSA. The CDR3 spans 17 residues. Losses at the gene ends were 3 bases for V and 0 bases for J; bases not matched to a gene: 5. The CDR3 here is CASSFVTGTSGANVLTF. The CDR3 DNA reads as TGTGCCAGCAGCTTCGTGACAGGGACCTCTGGGGCCAACGTCCTGACTTTC.

The genes are TRBV12-3 or TRBV12-4 and TRBJ1-1; D uncertain. CDR3 length: 14 amino acids. Trimming removed 3 bases from V and 1 base from J, with 9 bases in between. The CDR3 here is CASSFEGGNTEAFF. The CDR3 DNA is TGTGCCAGCAGTTTTGAGGGTGGGAACACTGAAGCTTTCTTT.

This chain joins TRBV5-1 and TRBJ2-2; D is unresolved. CDR1 SGHRS and CDR2 YFSETQ come from the germline V gene. This CDR3 has 14 residues. Trimming stripped 0 bases from V and 7 bases from J, with 10 bases between. The CDR3 loop reads CASSLEWAGGELFF. The CDR3 coding sequence is TGCGCCAGCAGCTTGGAGTGGGCTGGCGGGGAGCTGTTTTTT.

This clonotype showed up many times. The chain recombines TRBV4-2 with TRBJ2-2; 10 bases align to TRBD1. The CDR3 covers 18 residues. With 4 bases clipped from V and 0 bases from J, the junction kept 8 bases outside the gene matches. Germline values: CDR1 LGHNA, CDR2 YNFKEQ. The CDR3 DNA follows: TGTGCCAGCAGCCTTCAACCGGGACAGGGGACGAACACCGGGGAGCTGTTTTTT. Its translation: CASSLQPGQGTNTGELFF.

There are many counts of this clonotype. The rearrangement uses TRBV5-5 and TRBJ2-7; the D gene could be TRBD1 or TRBD2 (5 bases each). V gave up 3 bases and J gave up 2 bases, with 12 bases separating them. Per germline, CDR1 SGHKS and CDR2 YYEKEE (reference sequence). The CDR3 is 14 residues long. The CDR3 protein is CASSSGPDTYEQYF. The CDR3 DNA sequence: TGTGCCAGCAGCTCGGGGCCAGATACCTACGAGCAGTACTTC. The entire variable domain, with the rest obtained from reference TRBV5-5 and TRBJ2-7, is as follows: DAGVTQSPTHLIKTRGQQVTLRCSPISGHKSVSWYQQVLGQGPQFIFQYYEKEERGRGNFPDRFSARQFPNYSSELNVNALLLGDSALYLCASSSGPDTYEQYFGPGTRLTVT.

The genes are TRBV3-1 and TRBJ2-7; TRBD2 is a possible D gene (6 bases). V lost 1 base, J lost 0 bases, and 7 bases lay in between. The CDR3 length is 14 residues. Germline V gene lookup returns CDR1 LGHDT and CDR2 YNNKEL (reference sequence). This chain's CDR3 is CASSQAGDSYEQYF. DNA of the CDR3: TGTGCCAGCAGCCAAGCGGGAGACTCCTACGAGCAGTACTTC.